Shown below are 7 T cell receptor beta chains from a single sample sequenced in a study of T-cell reconstitution after alpha-beta-depleted transplantation in children. Preparation of the TCRbeta library involved a method that used unique molecular identifiers. TCRdb re-called the PCR reads with MiXCR, one entry per CDR3 protein. The sample yields 600,000 to 800,000 distinct CDR3 sequences, less than 15% seen once. Sample: PBMCs, taken before TCRalphabeta/CD19-depleted stem cell transplant. Receptors originate from a girl aged 2 to 9 with congenital amegakaryocytic thrombocytopenia, due to receive a stem cell transplant.

J is TRBJ2-1 and V is TRBV28; D might be TRBD1 (6 bases). Germline V CDR1 and CDR2: MDHEN, SYDVKM. The CDR3 covers 15 residues. Between the trimmed V and J ends, which lost 4 bases and 4 bases, there was a span of 14 bases. CDR3 sequence reads: CASSSYRVPYNEQFF. CDR3 nucleotides: TGTGCCAGCAGTTCATACAGGGTTCCTTACAATGAGCAGTTCTTC.

In its sample, this clonotype was seen many times. The chain carries TRBV20-1 and TRBJ2-5, with no clear D. Trimming cost V 3 bases and J 8 bases, with 7 bases left between them. Germline V gene lookup returns CDR1 DFQATT and CDR2 SNEGSKA (reference sequence). The CDR3 has 10 residues. CDR3 bases: TGCAGTGCTAGCATAGGTACCCAGTACTTC. It translates to CSASIGTQYF.

The sample holds many counts of this clonotype. V and J are TRBV7-9 and TRBJ2-3; D remains unclear. V gave up 4 bases and J gave up 4 bases, with 15 bases separating them. Per the germline V gene, CDR1 is SEHNR and CDR2 is FQNEAQ (reference sequence). The CDR3 is 15 residues long. The CDR3 DNA is TGTGCCAGCAGCTCGCACAACCTGAGCCCAGATACGCAGTATTTT. Protein product: CASSSHNLSPDTQYF.

This chain joins TRBV20-1 and TRBJ2-3, with 7 nucleotides matching TRBD2. Germline assignment: CDR1 DFQATT and CDR2 SNEGSKA (reference sequence). J lost 4 bases, V lost 0 bases, and 7 bases had no gene match. The CDR3 spans 15 residues. This CDR3 reads CSARDFGRFSDTQYF. CDR3 DNA: TGCAGTGCTAGAGATTTCGGGAGGTTTTCAGATACGCAGTATTTT.

Points on this clonotype: The junction shows a germline mismatch at one end, possibly a read error. The J gene is TRBJ2-1, the V gene TRBV20-1, with 8 bases aligning to TRBD2. This CDR3 comprises 12 residues. Germline CDR1 reads DFQATT; CDR2 reads SNEGSKA (reference sequence). CDR3 loop: CSTRDVLAGPIF. The CDR3 coding sequence is TGCAGTACTAGAGATGTTTTAGCGGGACCGATCTTC.

This clonotype was found a few times. This rearrangement joins TRBV20-1 to TRBJ2-1; D possibly uses TRBD1 or TRBD2 (6 bases each). The CDR3 consists of 14 residues. Germline CDR1 and CDR2: DFQATT and SNEGSKA (reference sequence). The ends were cut back, 3 bases at V and 5 bases at J, with 14 bases in the middle. The DNA of the CDR3 is TGCAGTGCTAGTCGTTCGGGGGCCCACAATGAGCAGTTCTTC. Its translation: CSASRSGAHNEQFF.

This clonotype has more than one count but fewer than ten. The chain employs TRBV20-1 and TRBJ2-7; TRBD1 matches 7 bases. In germline, CDR1 is DFQATT, CDR2 SNEGSKA (reference sequence). The CDR3 contains 16 residues. The V and J ends lost 3 bases and 1 base, in that order; junction bases with no gene match: 12. The DNA of the CDR3 is TGCAGTGCTAGTGGGTGGACCGGGACAGCGTCCTACGAGCAGTACTTC. Its protein product is CSASGWTGTASYEQYF.